Listed below are T cell receptor beta chains from one sample, sequenced in a study. Using its own MiXCR run on the RT-PCR reads, TCRdb lists one record per CDR3 protein. The sample lists more than 550,000 distinct CDR3 sequences; about 14% were seen once. Specimen: memory CD4+ T cells from blood. Receptor source: a female donor in good health, serving as a healthy control. CDR3s include the opening cysteine and the closing phenylalanine or tryptophan. D genes are given only for firm matches. Size is omitted from some rows. Given values are once, few, many or a class for expanded clones.

v_call,cdr3_length,j_call,clone_size,d_call,cdr3_aa,cdr3_nt
TRBV29-1,14,TRBJ1-2,many,TRBD1,CSVEDQGQGYGYTF,TGCAGCGTTGAAGATCAGGGACAGGGCTATGGCTACACCTTC
TRBV15,15,TRBJ2-1,many,NA,CATSRMPTSVDEQFF,TGTGCCACCAGCAGAATGCCGACTAGTGTCGATGAGCAGTTCTTC
TRBV19,14,TRBJ1-5,NA,NA,CASSPGAPAGSQHF,TGTGCCAGTAGTCCCGGGGCCCCGGCCGGGTCCCAGCATTTT
TRBV20-1,16,TRBJ2-1,many,TRBD2,CSARTSGSSSRNEQFF,TGCAGTGCTAGGACTAGCGGGAGCTCTTCTCGGAATGAGCAGTTCTTC
TRBV5-1,16,TRBJ1-1,many,NA,CASSLEVPGLDTEAFF,TGCGCCAGCAGCTTGGAAGTGCCAGGGTTGGACACTGAAGCTTTCTTT
TRBV29-1,13,TRBJ2-5,many,NA,CSVLKGGQETQYF,TGCAGCGTCCTCAAGGGGGGCCAAGAGACCCAGTACTTC
TRBV28,18,TRBJ1-5,NA,NA,CASSTITQPSFSNQPQHF,TGTGCCAGCAGTACAATTACACAGCCGTCTTTTTCCAATCAGCCCCAGCATTTT
TRBV6-5,14,TRBJ1-2,NA,TRBD1,CASSYFAGGDGYTF,TGTGCCAGCAGTTACTTCGCAGGGGGGGATGGCTACACCTTC
TRBV3-1,15,TRBJ2-7,NA,TRBD2,CASSQGWTSGSNQYF,TGTGCCAGCAGCCAAGGTTGGACTAGCGGGAGCAACCAGTACTTC
TRBV6-2/TRBV6-3,15,TRBJ1-5,few,NA,CASRRTSVGSQPQHF,TGTGCCAGCCGGAGGACGTCAGTAGGTAGTCAGCCCCAGCATTTT
TRBV9,16,TRBJ2-1,many,TRBD1,CASSVGPGQGFDEQFF,TGTGCCAGCAGCGTAGGACCGGGACAGGGTTTTGATGAGCAGTTCTTC
TRBV5-1,16,TRBJ2-1,NA,TRBD2,CASSLRTGTSGYEQFF,TGCGCCAGCAGCTTGAGGACCGGGACTAGCGGGTATGAGCAGTTCTTC
TRBV6-6,13,TRBJ1-1,NA,TRBD1,CASEGQLNTEAFF,TGTGCCAGCGAGGGACAGCTGAACACTGAAGCTTTCTTT
TRBV20-1,19,TRBJ2-3,NA,TRBD2,CSARDMATSGGANTDTQYF,TGCAGTGCTAGAGATATGGCGACTAGCGGGGGGGCTAACACAGATACGCAGTATTTT
TRBV27,16,TRBJ2-2,few,TRBD2,CASSQTSGSWTGELFF,TGTGCCAGCAGTCAAACTAGCGGGAGTTGGACCGGGGAGCTGTTTTTT
TRBV5-1,14,TRBJ2-2,many,NA,CASSSDPNTGELFF,TGCGCCAGCAGTTCGGACCCAAACACCGGGGAGCTGTTTTTT